This TCR beta chain was found in a study of T cells expressing NK-cell markers. Study context: Of eight sequenced donors, seven were HCMV-seropositive and one HCMV-seronegative.

Generation of TCR beta cDNA was performed by 5'RACE template switching incorporating UMIs. Reanalyzing the 5' RACE reads, TCRdb keeps one entry per CDR3 protein, without DNA. This sample contains 300,000 to 500,000 distinct CDR3 sequences. The clonotype was recovered from a woman in her forties or fifties in good health. Sequenced material: blood T cells: a sorted CD56 or NKG2C T cell subset, CD4+ or CD8+ T cells, or bulk PBMC T cells (not recorded which).

The CDR3 spells CASTPKRAYNEQFF. The rearrangement links TRBV27 to TRBJ2-1; the TCRdb call, TRBD2, lacks DNA for checking. This CDR3 has 14 residues. Germline V lookup: CDR1 MNHEY, CDR2 SMNVEV (reference sequence).